This T cell receptor beta chain comes out of a study of blood T cell repertoires in COVID-19. Original handling: Researchers report that nucleated cell counts were estimated from reference gene primer amplification. Sequenced by immunoSEQ multiplex PCR; TCRdb stores in-frame clones only, minus some. V and J calls and clone size are as listed in that table; D and trimming were resolved from the DNA. Of 110,000 or so clones listed, 85% to 90% are singletons. CDR3 length equals 14 residues. Germline V gives CDR1 MNHNY, CDR2 SVGAGI (reference sequence). Trimming took off 0 bases at V and 7 bases at J, with 10 bases between the two ends.

V gene TRBV6-6 combines with J gene TRBJ1-5; a weak D match, TRBD1 (5 bases). The TCR sequence derives from a man in his 70s who had recovered from COVID-19. Material for sequencing was peripheral blood. The CDR3 DNA is TGTGCCAGCAGTTACTCCAGGGTAGGGCAGCCCCAGCATTTT. The encoded protein is CASSYSRVGQPQHF.